This passage covers 22 T cell receptor beta chains from one sample sequenced in a study of T cells in Graves' hyperthyroidism and ophthalmopathy. The CDR3 regions of TCR beta were amplified from RNA transcripts. The study used the HTBI primer set for a first-round RT-PCR of the TCR CDR3. TCRdb re-derived calls from the multiplex PCR reads in MiXCR, one entry per CDR3 protein. In the table there are about 600,000 distinct CDR3 sequences, roughly 15% of which are singletons. The sequenced material came from blood. The receptors shown here come from a woman aged 40 to 55 with Graves' ophthalmopathy.

This clonotype was seen ten or more times. This sequence joins TRBV11-2 and TRBJ2-7; possibly TRBD1 for D (7 bases). Germline lookup yields CDR1 SGHAT and CDR2 FQNNGV. This CDR3 has 15 residues. V lost 2 bases, J lost 4 bases, and 15 bases lay in between. This chain's CDR3 is CASSLNRGTAYEQYF. The CDR3 DNA sequence: TGTGCCAGCAGCTTAAACCGGGGGACAGCTTACGAGCAGTACTTC.

The sample holds many counts of this clonotype. V and J are TRBV5-1 and TRBJ1-1; D is unclear. Between the trimmed V and J ends, which lost 1 base and 5 bases, there was a span of 6 bases. The germline CDR1 and CDR2 sequences are SGHRS and YFSETQ. This CDR3 has 12 amino acids. Here the CDR3 reads CASSLRETEAFF. DNA of the CDR3: TGCGCCAGCAGCTTGCGGGAGACTGAAGCTTTCTTT.

This clonotype was seen many times. The V call is TRBV6-1, the J call TRBJ2-5; 8 bases align to TRBD2. J was trimmed by 2 bases and V by 6 bases; bases with no gene match: 8. Germline V gene data show CDR1 as MNHNS and CDR2 as SASEGT. This CDR3 contains 15 residues. The CDR3 sequence is CASRKSLAEQETQYF. The CDR3 bases are TGTGCCAGCAGGAAGTCACTAGCGGAACAAGAGACCCAGTACTTC.

This clonotype was counted a few times. V gene TRBV29-1 combines with J gene TRBJ2-7, with 11 bases aligning to TRBD2. The CDR3 has 16 amino acids. Germline V gene lookup returns CDR1 SQVTM and CDR2 ANQGSEA. V lost 5 bases to trimming and J lost 6 bases; unmatched junction nucleotides: 15. CDR3 protein: CSVSGQILAGEGEQYF. CDR3 nucleotides: TGCAGCGTTTCAGGACAAATACTAGCGGGAGAGGGCGAGCAGTACTTC.

As for this clonotype: The junction differs from germline at one of its ends, possibly a read error. V usage is TRBV19 and J usage is TRBJ2-2; D is perhaps TRBD2 (5 bases). The CDR3 runs 15 residues. CDR1 and CDR2 from the germline V gene are LNHDA and SQIVND (reference sequence). The CDR3 region is CASSPQVGGTGEPFF. In nucleotides, the CDR3 is TGTGCCAGTAGCCCCCAGGTGGGTGGCACCGGGGAGCCGTTTTTT.

The chain links TRBV4-1 to TRBJ2-1; D perhaps matches TRBD2 (6 bases). Germline V gives CDR1 MGHRA, CDR2 YSYEKL. Trimming stripped 8 bases from V and 2 bases from J, with 22 bases between. The CDR3 totals 17 residues. CDR3 sequence reads: CASGPERAGITYNEQFF. CDR3 bases: TGCGCCAGCGGCCCCGAGCGGGCAGGGATAACCTACAATGAGCAGTTCTTC.

This sequence joins TRBV15 and TRBJ2-5, with D unclear. Trimming took off 1 base at V and 4 bases at J, with 10 bases between the two ends. The CDR3 spans 14 residues. Germline CDR1 reads LNHNV; CDR2 reads YYDKDF (reference sequence). The CDR3, as DNA: TGTGCCACCAGCAGAGTAGGGATGAGAGAGACCCAGTACTTC. It codes for CATSRVGMRETQYF.

This clonotype was recorded many times. The V gene is TRBV5-8, the J gene TRBJ1-4; D uncertain. The V gene's germline CDR1 is SGHTS and CDR2 YDEGEE. Trimming stripped 0 bases from V and 4 bases from J, with 7 bases between. There are 14 residues in the CDR3. CDR3 coding DNA: TGTGCCAGCAGCTTGGACGCTATTAATGAAAAACTGTTTTTT. Encoded protein: CASSLDAINEKLFF.

The chain couples TRBV5-5 to TRBJ2-3, with TRBD2 identical over 10 bases. Unmatched junction bases numbered 5, after V lost 2 bases and J lost 2 bases. Germline lookup yields CDR1 SGHKS and CDR2 YYEKEE (reference sequence). This CDR3 is built from 16 residues. This chain's CDR3 is CASSLGTSAFTDTQYF. CDR3 nucleotides: TGTGCCAGCAGCTTAGGGACTAGCGCTTTCACAGATACGCAGTATTTT.

This clonotype has a count of ten or more. The chain employs TRBV6-1 and TRBJ1-1; D not certain. The CDR3 length is 13 residues. Deletions cut 7 bases from V and 0 bases from J, with 9 bases between. CDR1 is MNHNS and CDR2 is SASEGT in the germline V gene. CDR3 residues: CASTRGLNTEAFF. DNA of the CDR3: TGTGCCAGCACCAGAGGCCTGAACACTGAAGCTTTCTTT.

This chain links TRBV14 with TRBJ2-3, with 8 bases lining up with TRBD2. The ends lost 1 base at V and 3 bases at J; junction bases unmatched: 21. The CDR3 length is 21 residues. Per germline, CDR1 SGHDN and CDR2 FVKESK. CDR3 amino acids: CASSQVRVGTSDSPLTDTQYF. As DNA, the CDR3 is TGTGCCAGCAGCCAAGTTCGAGTCGGGACTAGTGACTCCCCGCTTACAGATACGCAGTATTTT.

The chain couples TRBV27 to TRBJ2-7; D is unresolved. Germline CDR1 reads MNHEY; CDR2 reads SMNVEV (reference sequence). Trimming removed 2 bases from V and 1 base from J, with 9 bases in between. This CDR3 spans 14 amino acids. This chain's CDR3 is CASSLTLGSYEQYF. In DNA, the CDR3 is TGTGCCAGCAGTTTAACCTTGGGATCCTACGAGCAGTACTTC.

A remark on this clonotype: A much bigger clone sits one base away, suggesting this may be a read error. A read error is likely, as this CDR3 ends without the conserved phenylalanine or tryptophan. V and J are TRBV2 and TRBJ1-1, with D unresolved. The germline V gene has CDR1 SNHLY and CDR2 FYNNEI. Between the trimmed V and J ends, which lost 2 bases and 5 bases, there was a span of 6 bases. CDR3 length equals 12 residues. CDR3 amino acids: CASSELVTEAFV. CDR3 DNA sequence: TGTGCCAGCAGTGAACTGGTTACTGAAGCTTTCGTT.

This clonotype has at least ten counts. The chain is built from TRBV20-1 and TRBJ1-3, with unresolved D. V lost 6 bases, J lost 0 bases, and 3 bases lay in between. Per the germline V gene, CDR1 is DFQATT and CDR2 is SNEGSKA (reference sequence). The CDR3 sequence is 11 residues long. The chain's CDR3 is CSAGSGNTIYF. The CDR3 nucleotides are TGCAGTGCAGGCTCTGGAAACACCATATATTTT.

For the CDR3, the DNA is TGTGCCAGCAGCGGTCGATCCGTCCACTATGGCTACACCTTC. It is translated as CASSGRSVHYGYTF. The chain links TRBV25-1 to TRBJ1-2; D uncertain. CDR1 and CDR2 (germline): MGHDK, SYGVNS. The V gene lost 6 bases and the J gene lost 3 bases, with 14 bases spanning the gap. CDR3 length equals 14 residues.

This clonotype has ten or more counts. This rearrangement joins TRBV20-1 to TRBJ2-7, with a possible D match to TRBD1 (6 bases). CDR1 and CDR2 (germline): DFQATT, SNEGSKA (reference sequence). Trimming took off 2 bases at V and 2 bases at J, with 13 bases between the two ends. The length of the CDR3 is 14 residues. The CDR3 nucleotides are TGCAGTGCTAGACCATGGACAGCCGCCTACGAGCAGTACTTC. Translation gives CSARPWTAAYEQYF.

This chain connects TRBV13 to TRBJ1-2; D call uncertain. The V gene's germline CDR1 is PRHDT and CDR2 FYEKMQ (reference sequence). This CDR3 has 14 residues. With 3 bases removed from V and 1 base from J, the gap between germline ends came to 9 bases. CDR3 coding DNA: TGTGCCAGCAGCTTCTTTGGCGTTAACTATGGCTACACCTTC. Translating it yields CASSFFGVNYGYTF.

This clonotype was counted many times. The chain links TRBV28 to TRBJ2-3, with 7 bases matching TRBD2. The germline CDR1 and CDR2 sequences are MDHEN and SYDVKM. CDR3 length: 14 residues. Unmatched junction bases numbered 9, after V lost 6 bases and J lost 6 bases. The CDR3 DNA follows: TGTGCCAGCAGCCTCCCCCGGGGGGTGGATACGCAGTATTTT. Translation gives CASSLPRGVDTQYF.

This clonotype was recorded many times. The chain carries TRBV2 and TRBJ1-3, with D perhaps matching TRBD1 (6 bases). CDR1 and CDR2 from the germline V gene are SNHLY and FYNNEI. The CDR3 is 15 residues long. V gave up 7 bases and J gave up 1 base, with 14 bases separating them. The CDR3 loop reads CASNFNRESGNTIYF. The CDR3 nucleotides are TGTGCCAGCAACTTTAACAGGGAGTCTGGAAACACCATATATTTT. The full variable domain, in which reference TRBV2 and TRBJ1-3 provide the parts outside the CDR3, is EPEVTQTPSHQVTQMGQEVILRCVPISNHLYFYWYRQILGQKVEFLVSFYNNEISEKSEIFDDQFSVERPDGSNFTLKIRSTKLEDSAMYFCASNFNRESGNTIYFGEGSWLTVV.

The J gene is TRBJ1-4, the V gene TRBV27, with a weak D call TRBD1 (5 bases). There are 17 residues in the CDR3. Germline V gene lookup returns CDR1 MNHEY and CDR2 SMNVEV (reference sequence). V shed 6 bases and J shed 0 bases, with 17 bases lying between them. CDR3 loop: CASRRDPHASTNEKLFF. In nucleotides, the CDR3 is TGTGCCAGCAGGCGGGACCCTCACGCCTCAACTAATGAAAAACTGTTTTTT.

This clonotype occurred many times. This chain connects TRBV2 to TRBJ1-1; D not certain. This CDR3 comprises 13 residues. Trimming left V 7 bases short and J 1 base short, with 10 bases between. Germline CDR1 is SNHLY and CDR2 is FYNNEI. The CDR3 sequence is CASKREGNTEAFF. The CDR3 bases are TGTGCCAGCAAAAGAGAGGGGAACACTGAAGCTTTCTTT.

J is TRBJ2-5 and V is TRBV20-1; 9 nucleotides match TRBD1. With 5 bases clipped from V and 5 bases from J, the junction kept 6 bases outside the gene matches. This CDR3 contains 13 residues. Germline V gene lookup returns CDR1 DFQATT and CDR2 SNEGSKA (reference sequence). Written as DNA, the CDR3 is TGCAGTGCTGGGACAGGGAGCGTGGAGACCCAGTACTTC. This codes for CSAGTGSVETQYF.